These T cell receptor beta chains were read from a single sample in a study of cytomegalovirus exposure and HLA in healthy donors. Here immunoSEQ multiplex PCR was the method, and the copy in TCRdb shows in-frame clones only, minus some. The sample records about 190,000 clones, 83% being singletons. Sequencing was performed on PBMCs. The receptors shown here come from a man aged 35-49 years in good health and CMV-seropositive. Each CDR3 is given with its conserved first and last residue. The D gene is left open where the match is weak. Size is stated for part of the rows, as once, few or many counts, or as a class when the clone is expanded.

clone_size: NA; j_call: TRBJ1-5; d_call: TRBD1; v_call: TRBV6-1; cdr3_aa: CASSGGQPSNQPQHF; cdr3_nt: TGTGCCAGCAGTGGGGGACAGCCTAGCAATCAGCCCCAGCATTTT
clone_size: NA; j_call: TRBJ1-1; d_call: TRBD1; v_call: TRBV19; cdr3_aa: CASSPYTATGWSVTEAFF; cdr3_nt: TGTGCCAGTAGTCCATATACAGCGACAGGGTGGAGTGTCACTGAAGCTTTCTTT
clone_size: NA; j_call: TRBJ2-2; d_call: NA; v_call: TRBV9; cdr3_aa: CASSVSLGDTGELFF; cdr3_nt: TGTGCCAGCAGCGTATCCCTAGGGGACACCGGGGAGCTGTTTTTT
clone_size: NA; j_call: TRBJ2-7; d_call: TRBD1; v_call: TRBV7-2; cdr3_aa: CASSTRTGNSYEQYF; cdr3_nt: TGTGCCAGCAGCACCCGGACAGGTAATTCCTACGAGCAGTACTTC
clone_size: NA; j_call: TRBJ2-7; d_call: NA; v_call: TRBV7-9; cdr3_aa: CASGSRDWGSYEQYF; cdr3_nt: TGTGCCAGCGGAAGCCGGGATTGGGGCTCCTACGAGCAGTACTTC
clone_size: NA; j_call: TRBJ1-5; d_call: NA; v_call: TRBV7-8; cdr3_aa: CASSLNVPEDSNQPQHF; cdr3_nt: TGTGCCAGCAGCTTAAATGTTCCGGAGGATAGCAATCAGCCCCAGCATTTT
clone_size: NA; j_call: TRBJ2-1; d_call: TRBD2; v_call: TRBV7-6; cdr3_aa: CASSLATSGSNEQFF; cdr3_nt: TGTGCCAGCAGCTTAGCGACTAGCGGGAGCAATGAGCAGTTCTTC
clone_size: NA; j_call: TRBJ2-7; d_call: NA; v_call: TRBV15; cdr3_aa: CATSSRRTNPDQKYEQYF; cdr3_nt: TGTGCCACCAGCAGCCGCCGGACTAACCCCGACCAGAAATACGAGCAGTACTTC
clone_size: NA; j_call: TRBJ2-2; d_call: NA; v_call: TRBV5-1; cdr3_aa: CASSLRGRGNTGELFF; cdr3_nt: TGCGCCAGCAGCTTAAGGGGAAGGGGGAATACCGGGGAGCTGTTTTTT
clone_size: NA; j_call: TRBJ1-1; d_call: TRBD1; v_call: TRBV29-1; cdr3_aa: CSAGVAGQGDTEAFF; cdr3_nt: TGCAGCGCGGGGGTGGCGGGACAGGGGGACACTGAAGCTTTCTTT
clone_size: NA; j_call: TRBJ1-5; d_call: TRBD1; v_call: TRBV2; cdr3_aa: CASSDSHKGAGNQPQHF; cdr3_nt: TGTGCCAGCAGTGACTCTCACAAGGGGGCCGGCAATCAGCCCCAGCATTTT
clone_size: NA; j_call: TRBJ2-2; d_call: NA; v_call: TRBV10-3; cdr3_aa: CATNGGNTGELFF; cdr3_nt: TGTGCCACGAACGGGGGAAACACCGGGGAGCTGTTTTTT
clone_size: NA; j_call: TRBJ1-1; d_call: NA; v_call: TRBV4-2; cdr3_aa: CASSQEERTENTEAFF; cdr3_nt: TGTGCCAGCAGCCAAGAGGAAAGGACAGAGAACACTGAAGCTTTCTTT
clone_size: NA; j_call: TRBJ1-1; d_call: NA; v_call: TRBV6-5; cdr3_aa: CASSHRIRDTEAFF; cdr3_nt: TGTGCCAGCAGTCATAGGATCAGGGACACTGAAGCTTTCTTT
clone_size: NA; j_call: TRBJ1-1; d_call: NA; v_call: TRBV29-1; cdr3_aa: CSVEQEALNTEAFF; cdr3_nt: TGCAGCGTTGAACAGGAGGCACTGAACACTGAAGCTTTCTTT
clone_size: NA; j_call: TRBJ1-2; d_call: TRBD1; v_call: TRBV18; cdr3_aa: CASSPTTGDYGYTF; cdr3_nt: TGTGCCAGCTCACCAACCACAGGGGACTATGGCTACACCTTC
clone_size: NA; j_call: TRBJ1-1; d_call: NA; v_call: TRBV5-4; cdr3_aa: CASSLPGYAEAFF; cdr3_nt: TGTGCCAGCAGCTTGCCGGGGTACGCTGAAGCTTTCTTT
clone_size: NA; j_call: TRBJ2-6; d_call: NA; v_call: TRBV7-2; cdr3_aa: CASSPPSSGANVLTF; cdr3_nt: TGTGCCAGCAGCCCCCCCAGCTCTGGGGCCAACGTCCTGACTTTC
clone_size: NA; j_call: TRBJ1-2; d_call: NA; v_call: TRBV10-2; cdr3_aa: CASSERADYGYTF; cdr3_nt: TGCGCCAGCAGCGAACGCGCGGACTATGGCTACACCTTC
clone_size: few; j_call: TRBJ1-1; d_call: NA; v_call: TRBV29-1; cdr3_aa: CSVWVRGTEAFF; cdr3_nt: TGCAGCGTTTGGGTTCGAGGGACTGAAGCTTTCTTT
clone_size: NA; j_call: TRBJ2-5; d_call: NA; v_call: TRBV6-5; cdr3_aa: CASSYSGVRETQYF; cdr3_nt: TGTGCCAGCAGTTACTCAGGGGTTCGGGAGACCCAGTACTTC
clone_size: NA; j_call: TRBJ2-5; d_call: TRBD2; v_call: TRBV15; cdr3_aa: CATSATSAETQYF; cdr3_nt: TGTGCCACCAGCGCGACTAGCGCAGAGACCCAGTACTTC
clone_size: NA; j_call: TRBJ2-2; d_call: TRBD2; v_call: TRBV5-4; cdr3_aa: CASSLLREHGELFF; cdr3_nt: TGTGCCAGCAGCTTGCTGCGGGAGCACGGGGAGCTGTTTTTT
clone_size: NA; j_call: TRBJ1-5; d_call: NA; v_call: TRBV6-1; cdr3_aa: CASNPPPGYNQPQHF; cdr3_nt: TGTGCCAGCAACCCCCCCCCAGGGTATAATCAGCCCCAGCATTTT
clone_size: NA; j_call: TRBJ2-7; d_call: NA; v_call: TRBV18; cdr3_aa: CASSPITGYEQYF; cdr3_nt: TGTGCCAGCTCACCGATCACAGGCTACGAGCAGTACTTC
clone_size: NA; j_call: TRBJ1-2; d_call: TRBD1; v_call: TRBV19; cdr3_aa: CASSKDRVGYGYTF; cdr3_nt: TGTGCCAGTAGTAAGGACAGGGTCGGGTATGGCTACACCTTC
clone_size: NA; j_call: TRBJ2-3; d_call: TRBD2; v_call: TRBV28; cdr3_aa: CASSLSGRDFTDTQYF; cdr3_nt: TGTGCCAGCAGTTTATCGGGGAGGGACTTCACAGATACGCAGTATTTT
clone_size: NA; j_call: TRBJ2-1; d_call: TRBD1; v_call: TRBV5-6; cdr3_aa: CASSLGDRGYNEQFF; cdr3_nt: TGTGCCAGCAGCTTGGGCGACAGGGGCTACAATGAGCAGTTCTTC
clone_size: NA; j_call: TRBJ1-2; d_call: TRBD1; v_call: TRBV5-4; cdr3_aa: CASSEDRGLNGYTF; cdr3_nt: TGTGCCAGCAGCGAAGACAGGGGGCTGAATGGCTACACCTTC
clone_size: NA; j_call: TRBJ2-7; d_call: NA; v_call: TRBV30; cdr3_aa: CAWSVRGYEQYF; cdr3_nt: TGTGCCTGGAGTGTAAGGGGGTACGAGCAGTACTTC
clone_size: NA; j_call: TRBJ2-7; d_call: NA; v_call: TRBV28; cdr3_aa: CASSLQVEGEQYF; cdr3_nt: TGTGCCAGCAGTTTACAGGTGGAGGGCGAGCAGTACTTC
clone_size: NA; j_call: TRBJ2-1; d_call: NA; v_call: TRBV9; cdr3_aa: CASSVSGLSYNEQFF; cdr3_nt: TGTGCCAGCAGCGTATCCGGGTTATCCTACAATGAGCAGTTCTTC
clone_size: NA; j_call: TRBJ2-7; d_call: NA; v_call: TRBV5-4; cdr3_aa: CASSLELTYEQYF; cdr3_nt: TGTGCCAGCAGCTTGGAACTAACCTACGAGCAGTACTTC
clone_size: few; j_call: TRBJ2-7; d_call: TRBD2; v_call: TRBV6-1; cdr3_aa: CASSEAAGTRTEEQYF; cdr3_nt: TGTGCCAGCAGTGAAGCTGCTGGGACTAGGACAGAGGAGCAGTACTTC
clone_size: few; j_call: TRBJ2-5; d_call: TRBD2; v_call: TRBV11-2; cdr3_aa: CASSLSGKRETQYF; cdr3_nt: TGTGCCAGCAGCCTTAGCGGGAAGCGAGAGACCCAGTACTTC
clone_size: NA; j_call: TRBJ1-5; d_call: NA; v_call: TRBV7-2; cdr3_aa: CASSKSGNNQPQHF; cdr3_nt: TGTGCCAGCAGCAAGTCGGGGAACAATCAGCCCCAGCATTTT
clone_size: NA; j_call: TRBJ1-6; d_call: NA; v_call: TRBV6-5; cdr3_aa: CASSYKQGSSPLHF; cdr3_nt: TGTGCCAGCAGTTACAAACAGGGAAGTTCACCCCTCCACTTT
clone_size: NA; j_call: TRBJ1-1; d_call: NA; v_call: TRBV2; cdr3_aa: CASRSVPGGYAFF; cdr3_nt: TGTGCCAGCAGATCTGTCCCGGGGGGGTATGCTTTCTTT
clone_size: NA; j_call: TRBJ2-1; d_call: TRBD2; v_call: TRBV7-9; cdr3_aa: CASSLASGRAYNEQFF; cdr3_nt: TGTGCCAGCAGCTTAGCAAGCGGGAGGGCCTACAATGAGCAGTTCTTC
clone_size: NA; j_call: TRBJ2-1; d_call: NA; v_call: TRBV29-1; cdr3_aa: CSVRVSYNEQFF; cdr3_nt: TGCAGCGTTCGCGTCTCCTACAATGAGCAGTTCTTC
clone_size: NA; j_call: TRBJ2-2; d_call: TRBD1; v_call: TRBV19; cdr3_aa: CASSKGARAGELFF; cdr3_nt: TGTGCCAGTAGCAAGGGGGCACGGGCCGGGGAGCTGTTTTTT
clone_size: NA; j_call: TRBJ2-5; d_call: NA; v_call: TRBV29-1; cdr3_aa: CSVATGLHQETQYF; cdr3_nt: TGCAGCGTTGCGACAGGCCTACATCAAGAGACCCAGTACTTC
clone_size: NA; j_call: TRBJ2-1; d_call: NA; v_call: TRBV11-2; cdr3_aa: CASSLDLGDYNEQFF; cdr3_nt: TGTGCCAGCAGCTTAGACCTCGGGGACTACAATGAGCAGTTCTTC
clone_size: NA; j_call: TRBJ1-1; d_call: NA; v_call: TRBV28; cdr3_aa: CASSLPGRSTEAFF; cdr3_nt: TGTGCCAGCAGTCTCCCGGGAAGGAGTACTGAAGCTTTCTTT
clone_size: few; j_call: TRBJ2-1; d_call: NA; v_call: TRBV7-8; cdr3_aa: CASSLVRNIYNEQFF; cdr3_nt: TGTGCCAGCAGCTTGGTGCGGAACATATACAATGAGCAGTTCTTC
clone_size: NA; j_call: TRBJ2-7; d_call: NA; v_call: TRBV9; cdr3_aa: CASSPSPFSSYEQYF; cdr3_nt: TGTGCCAGCAGCCCCTCGCCATTTAGCTCCTACGAGCAGTACTTC
clone_size: NA; j_call: TRBJ2-1; d_call: TRBD2; v_call: TRBV9; cdr3_aa: CASSVTGGYNEQFF; cdr3_nt: TGTGCCAGCAGCGTGACGGGAGGTTACAATGAGCAGTTCTTC